This T cell receptor beta chain was observed in a study of neurological immune-mediated disorders. This clonotype was picked up many times. Trimming removed 7 bases from V and 4 bases from J; junction bases left unmatched: 9. From germline, CDR1 is SNHLY and CDR2 FYNNEI. This CDR3 spans 14 amino acids. TCRdb itself ran the 5' RACE reads through MiXCR, one entry per CDR3 protein. The table records about 21,000 distinct CDR3 sequences, 6% to 8.5% of them present only once. This chain uses TRBV2 with TRBJ2-7; 8 bases agree with TRBD2. Sequencing was carried out using CD8+ T cells from blood. The sequence derives from a woman aged 25 to 45 with HTLV-1-associated myelopathy (HAM/TSP). DNA for the CDR3: TGTGCCAGCAACGACGGGGCGGGGGGATACGAGCAGTACTTC. The encoded protein is CASNDGAGGYEQYF.